Below, 28 T cell receptor beta chains from the same sample are listed, as sequenced in a study of graft-versus-host responses after intestinal transplantation. The protocol was immunoSEQ multiplex PCR, while the TCRdb copy is restricted to in-frame clones and leaves out a portion. Counted here are 85,000 to 90,000 clones, 75% to 90% occurring once; the ten biggest clones make up about 18%. Antigen specificity for these receptors is unknown. This sample comprised unstimulated CD8+ T cells sorted from spleen or lymph node cells, obtained before intestinal transplant. These receptors were taken from a human donor who received an intestinal transplant.

The rearrangement uses TRBV11-2 and TRBJ2-7; TRBD1 agrees at 9 bases. CDR3 length equals 15 residues. V shed 3 bases and J 0 bases; nucleotides not matched to a gene: 3. CDR1 and CDR2 from the germline V gene are SGHAT and FQNNGV. The CDR3 coding sequence is TGTGCCAGCAGCTTTAGGACAGGGGTCTCCTACGAGCAGTACTTC. This gives the protein CASSFRTGVSYEQYF.

The chain has TRBV5-6 and TRBJ2-7, with a weak D call TRBD1 (6 bases). V was cut by 3 bases and J by 0 bases, with 7 bases left in between. This CDR3 contains 13 residues. CDR1 SGHDT and CDR2 YYEEEE come from the germline V gene. In nucleotides, the CDR3 is TGTGCCAGCAGCTGGACAGCCTCCTACGAGCAGTACTTC. Encoded protein: CASSWTASYEQYF. Drawing the rest from reference TRBV5-6 and TRBJ2-7, the complete variable domain is DAGVTQSPTHLIKTRGQQVTLRCSPKSGHDTVSWYQQALGQGPQFIFQYYEEEERQRGNFPDRFSGHQFPNYSSELNVNALLLGDSALYLCASSWTASYEQYFGPGTRLTVT.

This sequence joins TRBV27 and TRBJ2-7; possible D gene TRBD2, 6 bases. Looked up from germline, CDR1 is MNHEY and CDR2 is SMNVEV (reference sequence). Between the trimmed V and J ends, which lost 6 bases and 2 bases, there was a span of 23 bases. The CDR3 consists of 17 residues. The CDR3 sequence: CASSPLDPGLATYEQYF. For the CDR3, the DNA is TGTGCCAGCAGCCCCTTAGATCCGGGACTCGCAACCTACGAGCAGTACTTC.

V usage is TRBV5-6 and J usage is TRBJ2-5, with 14 bases matching TRBD2. After removal of 4 bases from V and 2 bases from J, the junction contained 4 bases not matched to a gene. CDR3 size: 16 residues. CDR1 and CDR2 from the germline V gene are SGHDT and YYEEEE. The CDR3 DNA is TGTGCCAGCAGCCGACTAGCGGGGGGGCTGCAAGAGACCCAGTACTTC. Amino acids: CASSRLAGGLQETQYF.

This clone was detected a few times. J is TRBJ1-2 and V is TRBV5-5; D gene uncertain. Germline lookup yields CDR1 SGHKS and CDR2 YYEKEE (reference sequence). This CDR3 has 14 residues. The ends were cut back, 4 bases at V and 2 bases at J, with 12 bases in the middle. CDR3 coding DNA: TGTGCCAGCAGCGCCGAAGGTGTGAACTATGGCTACACCTTC. Its protein product is CASSAEGVNYGYTF.

The chain carries TRBV7-9 and TRBJ1-4, with 10 bases that match TRBD1. CDR3 size: 16 residues. V was pared by 5 bases and J by 5 bases, with 8 bases of the junction left unmatched. The germline V gene has CDR1 SEHNR and CDR2 FQNEAQ (reference sequence). The DNA of the CDR3 is TGTGCCAGCAGCGAAGGGACAGGGGACGCAAATGAAAAACTGTTTTTT. It is translated as CASSEGTGDANEKLFF.

The chain recombines TRBV5-6 with TRBJ2-5; either TRBD1 or TRBD2 may supply D (5 bases each). The DNA matches TRBJ2-7 better at its end, which makes the J call doubtful. This CDR3 spans 15 amino acids. Germline CDR1 reads SGHDT; CDR2 reads YYEEEE. CDR3 residues: CASSRDRFLSYEQYF. The DNA for the CDR3 is TGTGCCAGCAGCAGGGACCGCTTCCTTTCCTACGAGCAGTACTTC.

The chain carries TRBV4-3 and TRBJ2-7; D gene ambiguous. Germline lookup yields CDR1 LGHNA and CDR2 YSLEER. Deletions cut 4 bases from V and 0 bases from J, with 16 bases between. CDR3 size: 16 residues. The DNA for the CDR3 is TGCGCCAGCAGCCCTGATAGGGCACAAAGCTCCTACGAGCAGTACTTC. Its translation: CASSPDRAQSSYEQYF.

CDR3 region: CASSQLPGGSTDTQYF. CDR3 bases: TGCGCCAGCAGCCAATTACCGGGGGGGAGCACAGATACGCAGTATTTT. This sequence joins TRBV4-1 and TRBJ2-3; 8 nucleotides align to TRBD2. V shed 2 bases and J 0 bases; nucleotides not matched to a gene: 4. Germline V gene data show CDR1 as MGHRA and CDR2 as YSYEKL. There are 16 residues in the CDR3.

This sequence joins TRBV28 and TRBJ2-7, with 7 bases fitting TRBD1. V dropped 6 bases and J dropped 1; count of bases not matched to a gene: 3. This CDR3 contains 13 residues. Germline-derived CDR1 and CDR2 are MDHEN and SYDVKM. The CDR3 region has the DNA TGTGCCAGCAGCGGGGACAGTTCCTACGAGCAGTACTTC. This translates into CASSGDSSYEQYF.

V and J are TRBV4-1 and TRBJ2-2; weak D call: TRBD2 (6 bases). V lost 3 bases and J lost 9, with 11 bases in between. Germline CDR1 is MGHRA and CDR2 is YSYEKL. This CDR3 is built from 13 residues. CDR3 loop: CASSHGGRRELFF. CDR3 bases: TGCGCCAGCAGCCACGGGGGACGGCGGGAGCTGTTTTTT.

This chain links TRBV27 with TRBJ1-3; D is possibly TRBD1 (6 bases). The V gene lost 5 bases and the J gene lost 0 bases, with 8 bases spanning the gap. Per the germline V gene, CDR1 is MNHEY and CDR2 is SMNVEV (reference sequence). The CDR3 length is 14 residues. The DNA for the CDR3 is TGTGCCAGCAGTAGGGACAACTCTGGAAACACCATATATTTT. Translated: CASSRDNSGNTIYF.

This clone was found once. This rearrangement joins TRBV27 to TRBJ2-7, with 7 bases matching TRBD2. J gave up 5 bases and V 1 base, and 14 bases lay outside the gene matches. The CDR3 is 17 amino acids. Germline-derived CDR1 and CDR2 are MNHEY and SMNVEV (reference sequence). Here the CDR3 DNA reads TGTGCCAGCAGTTTATATGGGGCTAGCGGACCTTCGGACGAGCAGTACTTC. It yields the protein CASSLYGASGPSDEQYF.

The rearrangement links TRBV30 to TRBJ2-7, with a weak D call TRBD1 (5 bases). The CDR3 sequence is 13 residues long. Trimming removed 0 bases from V and 5 bases from J, with 11 bases in between. In germline, CDR1 is GTSNPN, CDR2 SVGIG (reference sequence). CDR3 sequence reads: CAWSVQGANEQYF. CDR3 sequence (DNA): TGTGCCTGGAGTGTACAAGGGGCCAACGAGCAGTACTTC. Filled out from reference TRBV30 and TRBJ2-7, the complete variable domain reads SQTIHQWPATLVQPVGSPLSLECTVEGTSNPNLYWYRQAAGRGLQLLFYSVGIGQISSEVPQNLSASRPQDRQFILSSKKLLLSDSGFYLCAWSVQGANEQYFGPGTRLTVT.

The chain carries TRBV7-3 and TRBJ2-7; D unresolved. Trimming stripped 3 bases from V and 3 bases from J, with 12 bases between. The germline V gene encodes CDR1 SGHTA and CDR2 FQGTGA. The CDR3 loop spans 14 amino acids. The CDR3 protein is CASSLSPGNYEQYF. Written as DNA, the CDR3 is TGTGCCAGCAGCTTGTCGCCAGGAAACTACGAGCAGTACTTC.

This clone was counted a single time. The V and J genes are TRBV5-1 and TRBJ2-7; D is unresolved. V lost 0 bases to trimming and J lost 3 bases, with 4 bases between them. This CDR3 is 12 amino acids long. Germline assignment: CDR1 SGHRS and CDR2 YFSETQ. The CDR3: CASSLDDYEQYF. CDR3 DNA: TGCGCCAGCAGCTTGGACGACTACGAGCAGTACTTC.

The rearrangement links TRBV6-1 to TRBJ2-2; TRBD2 agrees at 9 bases. This CDR3 is 12 amino acids long. The V gene end was trimmed by 3 bases and the J gene end by 15 bases; junction bases not matched to a gene: 5. Germline V gene data show CDR1 as MNHNS and CDR2 as SASEGT. CDR3 in amino acids: CASSDYSGGMFF. The CDR3 DNA is TGTGCCAGCAGTGACTATAGCGGGGGCATGTTTTTT.

V gene TRBV19 combines with J gene TRBJ2-1, with D possibly being TRBD1 (5 bases). Germline V gives CDR1 LNHDA, CDR2 SQIVND (reference sequence). This CDR3 contains 16 residues. Between the trimmed V and J ends, which lost 3 bases and 3 bases, there was a span of 15 bases. The CDR3 region is CASSITSFQGYNEQFF. The DNA for the CDR3 is TGTGCCAGTAGTATCACGTCCTTCCAGGGCTACAATGAGCAGTTCTTC.

The chain combines TRBV11-2 with TRBJ1-1, with 8 bases identical to TRBD1. Germline CDR1 SGHAT, CDR2 FQNNGV. The CDR3 runs 14 residues. J gave up 9 bases and V 4 bases, and 10 bases lay outside the gene matches. The CDR3 region is CASSSTGTGPKAFF. For the CDR3, the DNA is TGTGCCAGCAGCTCAACCGGGACAGGACCCAAAGCTTTCTTT. The full variable domain, rest sourced from reference TRBV11-2 and TRBJ1-1, is EAGVAQSPRYKIIEKRQSVAFWCNPISGHATLYWYQQILGQGPKLLIQFQNNGVVDDSQLPKDRFSAERLKGVDSTLKIQPAKLEDSAVYLCASSSTGTGPKAFFGQGTRLTVV.

This chain connects TRBV4-1 to TRBJ1-2; D possibly corresponds to TRBD1 (5 bases). The CDR3 loop spans 14 amino acids. V was trimmed by 1 base and J by 4 bases, leaving 10 bases between them. Germline CDR1 is MGHRA and CDR2 is YSYEKL. CDR3 DNA: TGCGCCAGCAGCCAAGTGACAGTCTCCTATGGCTACACCTTC. Protein product: CASSQVTVSYGYTF.

The chain combines TRBV5-1 with TRBJ1-1, with D possibly being TRBD1 (5 bases). Looked up from germline, CDR1 is SGHRS and CDR2 is YFSETQ. The V end was cut by 4 bases, the J end by 7 bases, with 14 bases between. This CDR3 region has 13 residues. Written as DNA, the CDR3 is TGCGCCAGCAGCCCAGACCGACAGATTGAAGCTTTCTTT. It encodes CASSPDRQIEAFF.

This clone appeared a single time. The chain couples TRBV7-8 to TRBJ2-5; TRBD1 agrees at 9 bases. Per germline, CDR1 SGHVS and CDR2 FQNEAQ. This CDR3 spans 16 amino acids. The V segment lost 4 bases and the J segment 4 bases; nucleotides outside the gene matches: 10. The CDR3 region is CASSSWTGAVRETQYF. DNA for the CDR3: TGTGCCAGCAGCTCTTGGACAGGGGCAGTACGAGAGACCCAGTACTTC.

The V call is TRBV7-9, the J call TRBJ2-7, with 12 bases aligning to TRBD2. Trimming cost V 4 bases and J 0 bases; bases outside gene matches: 10. The germline V gene has CDR1 SEHNR and CDR2 FQNEAQ (reference sequence). The CDR3 has 18 residues. The CDR3 is CASSSLGLAGPISYEQYF. The CDR3 coding sequence is TGTGCCAGCAGCTCCTTGGGACTAGCGGGTCCTATCTCCTACGAGCAGTACTTC.

V and J are TRBV7-8 and TRBJ1-4, with D possibly TRBD1 on 5 matching bases. CDR1 and CDR2 (germline): SGHVS, FQNEAQ. The CDR3 is 15 residues long. V lost 4 bases and J lost 2, with 11 bases in between. The CDR3 DNA is TGTGCCAGCAGCTCCCCTGAGGGGACTAATGAAAAACTGTTTTTT. Its translation is CASSSPEGTNEKLFF.

The V call is TRBV27, the J call TRBJ2-3; no clear D gene. Trimming cost V 3 bases and J 2 bases, with 9 bases left between them. CDR3 length: 14 residues. Germline CDR1 is MNHEY and CDR2 is SMNVEV (reference sequence). The CDR3 loop is CASSFQQITDTQYF. CDR3 nucleotides: TGTGCCAGCAGTTTTCAGCAGATCACAGATACGCAGTATTTT.

The J gene is TRBJ2-2, the V gene TRBV13; D is perhaps TRBD1 or TRBD2 (6 bases each). The CDR3 has 14 residues. Trimming removed 2 bases at V and 3 bases at J, with 7 bases between. CDR1 is PRHDT and CDR2 is FYEKMQ in the germline V gene (reference sequence). The CDR3 here is CASSLRGDTGELFF. The CDR3 DNA reads TGTGCCAGCAGCTTAAGGGGGGACACCGGGGAGCTGTTTTTT.

This chain uses TRBV28 with TRBJ2-6; D is perhaps TRBD2 (6 bases). Trimming took off 0 bases at V and 0 bases at J, with 6 bases between the two ends. Germline CDR1 MDHEN, CDR2 SYDVKM. This CDR3 has 16 residues. Here the CDR3 reads CASSLWGLSGANVLTF. In DNA, the CDR3 is TGTGCCAGCAGTTTATGGGGACTCTCTGGGGCCAACGTCCTGACTTTC.

This clone came up a few times. The rearrangement joins TRBV15 to TRBJ2-7; no reliable D call. Deletions cut 0 bases from V and 4 bases from J, with 13 bases between. Germline V gives CDR1 LNHNV, CDR2 YYDKDF (reference sequence). The CDR3 is 15 residues long. The CDR3 loop reads CATSRDRSVTYEQYF. The CDR3 nucleotides read TGTGCCACCAGCAGAGATCGGTCCGTGACATACGAGCAGTACTTC.